Here is one TCR beta chain with its context. Antigen: not known. A much larger clone differs from this one at a single base, so this may be a read error. From the reads, TCRdb called clonotypes with MiXCR, one entry per CDR3 protein. The table has roughly 7,800 distinct CDR3 sequences, around 20% seen once. The CDR3 sequence is 14 residues long. This record belongs to a study of lung T cells in sarcoidosis with Löfgren's syndrome. Overall study context: Sarcoidosis features CD4+ T cell accumulation in bronchoalveolar lavage fluid. Study results and caveats: Shared TRAV12-1 and TRBV2 CDR3 motifs were reported across several patients. TRAV12-1 preferentially paired with TRBV2, with homologous CDR3s. Versus controls, Löfgren's syndrome patients reportedly showed TRAV12-1 and TRBV2 as most expanded.

The source material was CD4+ T cells from bronchoalveolar lavage fluid. This receptor was identified in a human donor with sarcoidosis (Löfgren's syndrome or another form), or a control subject (not recorded which). The V gene is TRBV12-3 or TRBV12-4, the J gene TRBJ1-5; D might be TRBD1 (5 bases). The CDR3 region has the DNA TGTGCCAGCAGCTGGTCAAGGGGCAATCAGCTCCAGCATTTT. Translated: CASSWSRGNQLQHF.